This T cell receptor beta chain was recorded in a study of response to subunit inactivated influenza vaccine. Broader study findings: T cells newly recruited by each seasonal influenza vaccination are few, the authors suggested.

About this clonotype itself: Its matching antigen is unknown.

Germline V gives CDR1 SEHNR, CDR2 FQNEAQ (reference sequence). The V and J ends lost 5 bases and 1 base respectively, with 8 bases between them. The CDR3 totals 14 residues. TCRdb reprocessed the RT-PCR reads with MiXCR, giving one entry per CDR3 protein. The sample contains 600,000 to 700,000 distinct CDR3 sequences, about 14% of which appear only once. The specimen comprised PBMCs from blood, sampled less than 15 days before vaccination. The sequence was obtained from a middle-aged man who received an inactivated influenza vaccine. The chain employs TRBV7-9 and TRBJ2-2; D is undetermined. The CDR3 nucleotides read TGTGCCAGCAGCCAATTGGGGAACACCGGGGAGCTGTTTTTT. Protein product: CASSQLGNTGELFF. Supplemented by reference TRBV7-9 and TRBJ2-2, the full variable domain reads DTGVSQNPRHKITKRGQNVTFRCDPISEHNRLYWYRQTLGQGPEFLTYFQNEAQLEKSRLLSDRFSAERPKGSFSTLEIQRTEQGDSAMYLCASSQLGNTGELFFGEGSRLTVL.